The 22 T cell receptor beta chains presented below share a single source sample, sequenced in a study of blood T cell repertoires in COVID-19. This table comes from immunoSEQ multiplex PCR, and its TCRdb copy is limited to in-frame clones, with some not included. The data contain more than 250,000 clones, about 89% of them singletons. The sequenced material came from PBMCs or T cells enriched from blood (not recorded which). These receptors all come from a woman aged 18-35 years who had recovered from COVID-19.

The chain is built from TRBV12-3 or TRBV12-4 and TRBJ1-2; TRBD1 matches 7 bases. Losses at the gene ends were 5 bases for V and 7 bases for J; bases not matched to a gene: 7. The CDR3 runs 13 residues. DNA of the CDR3: TGTGCCAGCAGTCTTGGACAGGTCGCTGGCTACACCTTC. As protein: CASSLGQVAGYTF.

The genes are TRBV6-5 and TRBJ2-7; 11 bases are shared with TRBD2. V shed 5 bases, J shed 5 bases, and the junction held 8 bases outside the gene matches. Germline values: CDR1 MNHEY, CDR2 SVGAGI. The CDR3 loop spans 15 amino acids. CDR3 in amino acids: CASSTPTSGKDEQYF. Written as DNA, the CDR3 is TGTGCCAGCAGTACCCCGACTAGCGGGAAAGACGAGCAGTACTTC.

This clone has only one observation. The CDR3 DNA follows: TGTGCCAGCACGCCGACAGGTTCACTCTACACAGATACGCAGTATTTT. It yields the protein CASTPTGSLYTDTQYF. The chain links TRBV2 to TRBJ2-3; D possibly corresponds to TRBD1 (6 bases). Germline assignment: CDR1 SNHLY and CDR2 FYNNEI. The germline V and J ends were trimmed by 7 bases and 2 bases, with 19 bases remaining between them. The CDR3 runs to 16 residues. The complete variable domain, with remaining parts taken from reference TRBV2 and TRBJ2-3, reads EPEVTQTPSHQVTQMGQEVILRCVPISNHLYFYWYRQILGQKVEFLVSFYNNEISEKSEIFDDQFSVERPDGSNFTLKIRSTKLEDSAMYFCASTPTGSLYTDTQYFGPGTRLTVL.

This rearrangement joins TRBV7-9 to TRBJ1-3; TRBD1 aligns across 7 bases. V shed 5 bases and J 0 bases; nucleotides not matched to a gene: 10. The length of the CDR3 is 17 residues. Germline V CDR1 and CDR2: SEHNR, FQNEAQ (reference sequence). The CDR3 DNA reads as TGTGCCAGCAGCCCCGGGGACAGCACCAGCTCTGGAAACACCATATATTTT. Protein product: CASSPGDSTSSGNTIYF.

The chain combines TRBV4-1 with TRBJ2-5, with D maybe TRBD2 (6 bases). Germline V CDR1 and CDR2: MGHRA, YSYEKL. Trimming pared 0 bases from V and 3 bases from J, leaving 14 bases between. This CDR3 region has 16 residues. The CDR3 loop is CASSQDGGTAEETQYF. The DNA for the CDR3 is TGCGCCAGCAGCCAAGATGGGGGGACTGCCGAAGAGACCCAGTACTTC.

This chain links TRBV2 with TRBJ1-5; the D gene is possibly TRBD1 (5 bases). Deletions cut 4 bases from V and 0 bases from J, with 16 bases between. The CDR3 is made up of 17 amino acids. Germline CDR1 reads SNHLY; CDR2 reads FYNNEI. The CDR3: CASSGTRGAHSNQPQHF. Here the CDR3 DNA reads TGTGCCAGCAGTGGGACTAGAGGGGCCCATAGCAATCAGCCCCAGCATTTT.

The chain combines TRBV9 with TRBJ2-5; maybe TRBD2 (5 bases). The CDR3 is 14 amino acids. The V end lost 0 bases, the J end lost 5 bases, and 11 bases lay between the germline ends. Looked up from germline, CDR1 is SGDLS and CDR2 is YYNGEE. CDR3 amino acids: CASSVGRTGETQYF. The CDR3 DNA follows: TGTGCCAGCAGCGTAGGCAGGACGGGGGAGACCCAGTACTTC.

V is TRBV5-1 and J is TRBJ2-3; the D gene is possibly TRBD1 (6 bases). V lost 7 bases, J lost 2 bases, and 14 bases lay in between. The CDR3 is 14 amino acids. The germline CDR1 and CDR2 sequences are SGHRS and YFSETQ. For the CDR3, the DNA is TGCGCCAGCGCCATTGACAGGCCCACAGATACGCAGTATTTT. This sequence encodes CASAIDRPTDTQYF. The full variable domain, rest sourced from reference TRBV5-1 and TRBJ2-3, is KAGVTQTPRYLIKTRGQQVTLSCSPISGHRSVSWYQQTPGQGLQFLFEYFSETQRNKGNFPGRFSGRQFSNSRSEMNVSTLELGDSALYLCASAIDRPTDTQYFGPGTRLTVL.

The CDR3 DNA is TGTGCCAGCAGCTGGCCCCGGGAGGGACGATTCTACGAGCAGTACTTC. As protein: CASSWPREGRFYEQYF. This sequence joins TRBV11-2 and TRBJ2-7; 8 positions match TRBD2. J gave up 3 bases and V 4 bases, and 11 bases lay outside the gene matches. The germline V gene has CDR1 SGHAT and CDR2 FQNNGV. The CDR3 runs 16 residues.

The rearrangement uses TRBV19 and TRBJ2-7, with 7 positions matching TRBD1. Unmatched junction bases numbered 7, after V lost 5 bases and J lost 3 bases. Germline V gene sequence: CDR1 LNHDA, CDR2 SQIVND (reference sequence). The CDR3 is 14 amino acids. The CDR3: CASSSWDSDYEQYF. The CDR3 DNA is TGTGCCAGTAGTTCCTGGGACAGTGACTACGAGCAGTACTTC.

This chain links TRBV27 with TRBJ2-7; TRBD1 aligns across 8 bases. CDR1 is MNHEY, CDR2 SMNVEV, per germline (reference sequence). This CDR3 region has 14 residues. With V trimmed by 5 bases and J by 4 bases, 7 bases remained unmatched. The CDR3 sequence is CASSLLGQAYEQYF. In nucleotides, the CDR3 is TGTGCCAGCAGTCTATTGGGACAGGCTTACGAGCAGTACTTC.

The chain combines TRBV7-2 with TRBJ2-1, with 7 bases aligning to TRBD2. The length of the CDR3 is 16 residues. The germline CDR1 and CDR2 sequences are SGHTA and FQGNSA. V dropped 5 bases and J dropped 3; count of bases not matched to a gene: 10. The chain's CDR3 is CASSRSLASGYNEQFF. In DNA, the CDR3 is TGTGCCAGCAGCCGCAGTTTGGCTAGCGGCTACAATGAGCAGTTCTTC.

This clone showed up just a few times. The V and J genes are TRBV6-5 and TRBJ2-7, with TRBD1 identical over 9 bases. Unmatched junction bases numbered 7, after V lost 2 bases and J lost 2 bases. Germline assignment: CDR1 MNHEY and CDR2 SVGAGI. This CDR3 region has 16 residues. As DNA, the CDR3 is TGTGCCAGCAGTTACGGGTCCGGGACAGGGACCTACGAGCAGTACTTC. Amino acid sequence: CASSYGSGTGTYEQYF.

A few counts support this clone. J is TRBJ1-3 and V is TRBV19; D is uncertain. V was pared by 1 base and J by 3 bases, with 13 bases between. Germline-derived CDR1 and CDR2 are LNHDA and SQIVND (reference sequence). The CDR3 contains 16 residues. This CDR3 reads CASSIASAGSGNTIYF. Here the CDR3 DNA reads TGTGCCAGTAGTATAGCGTCGGCAGGCAGTGGAAACACCATATATTTT.

This clone was recorded once. The CDR3 protein is CASGSWIPLAGAQTTEQFF. DNA of the CDR3: TGTGCCAGCGGGTCCTGGATACCTTTAGCGGGGGCCCAGACAACTGAGCAGTTCTTC. The genes are TRBV7-2 and TRBJ2-1; TRBD2 matches at 9 bases. Germline loops: CDR1 SGHTA, CDR2 FQGNSA. J lost 9 bases, V lost 8 bases, and 26 bases had no gene match. The CDR3 runs to 19 residues.

The chain is built from TRBV29-1 and TRBJ2-2; D might be TRBD1 (6 bases). Germline V gives CDR1 SQVTM, CDR2 ANQGSEA. V was cut by 1 base and J by 7 bases, with 13 bases left in between. The length of the CDR3 is 14 residues. CDR3 DNA: TGCAGCGTTGAAGGGCAGGGGATGAACGGGGAGCTGTTTTTT. As protein: CSVEGQGMNGELFF.

The rearrangement uses TRBV5-5 and TRBJ2-5; 8 nucleotides match TRBD2. CDR3 length equals 19 residues. Germline V CDR1 and CDR2: SGHKS, YYEKEE (reference sequence). V dropped 6 bases and J dropped 5; count of bases not matched to a gene: 24. The CDR3 loop is CASKFSVGLAGGGGETQYF. As DNA, the CDR3 is TGTGCCAGCAAATTCTCGGTGGGGTTGGCGGGAGGTGGGGGCGAGACCCAGTACTTC. The entire variable domain, with the rest obtained from reference TRBV5-5 and TRBJ2-5, is as follows: DAGVTQSPTHLIKTRGQQVTLRCSPISGHKSVSWYQQVLGQGPQFIFQYYEKEERGRGNFPDRFSARQFPNYSSELNVNALLLGDSALYLCASKFSVGLAGGGGETQYFGPGTRLLVL.

J is TRBJ1-1 and V is TRBV11-2, with a weak D call TRBD1 (5 bases). Between the trimmed V and J ends, which lost 3 bases and 5 bases, there was a span of 13 bases. From germline, CDR1 is SGHAT and CDR2 FQNNGV. The CDR3 is made up of 14 amino acids. CDR3 sequence: CASSFGARGTEAFF. In DNA, the CDR3 is TGTGCCAGCAGCTTCGGGGCCCGGGGGACTGAAGCTTTCTTT.

This clone appeared once. This chain connects TRBV11-2 to TRBJ2-2; tentatively, D is TRBD2 (5 bases). This CDR3 is 14 amino acids long. Germline lookup yields CDR1 SGHAT and CDR2 FQNNGV. V lost 0 bases, J lost 7 bases, and 9 bases lay in between. The CDR3 region is CASSLDRGSGELFF. CDR3 nucleotides: TGTGCCAGCAGCTTAGATCGAGGGAGCGGGGAGCTGTTTTTT.

The chain recombines TRBV29-1 with TRBJ2-7, with 12 bases matching TRBD1. The CDR3 spans 14 residues. Unmatched junction bases numbered 9, after V lost 7 bases and J lost 5 bases. Looked up from germline, CDR1 is SQVTM and CDR2 is ANQGSEA. This CDR3 reads CSGPTGQGANEQYF. The CDR3 DNA sequence: TGCAGCGGCCCGACGGGACAGGGGGCCAACGAGCAGTACTTC.

This rearrangement joins TRBV27 to TRBJ1-2, with a weak D call TRBD1 (6 bases). CDR1 is MNHEY and CDR2 is SMNVEV in the germline V gene (reference sequence). The CDR3 is made up of 15 amino acids. The V end lost 2 bases, the J end lost 2 bases, and 12 bases lay between the germline ends. CDR3 loop: CASSLQGLGNYGYTF. CDR3 nucleotides: TGTGCCAGCAGTTTACAGGGGCTTGGAAACTATGGCTACACCTTC.

The V and J genes are TRBV2 and TRBJ2-3, with 9 nucleotides matching TRBD2. V dropped 1 base and J dropped 5; count of bases not matched to a gene: 1. The length of the CDR3 is 14 residues. Germline CDR1 is SNHLY and CDR2 is FYNNEI. The CDR3 here is CASSEGGGGDTQYF. CDR3 bases: TGTGCCAGCAGTGAAGGCGGGGGGGGAGATACGCAGTATTTT.